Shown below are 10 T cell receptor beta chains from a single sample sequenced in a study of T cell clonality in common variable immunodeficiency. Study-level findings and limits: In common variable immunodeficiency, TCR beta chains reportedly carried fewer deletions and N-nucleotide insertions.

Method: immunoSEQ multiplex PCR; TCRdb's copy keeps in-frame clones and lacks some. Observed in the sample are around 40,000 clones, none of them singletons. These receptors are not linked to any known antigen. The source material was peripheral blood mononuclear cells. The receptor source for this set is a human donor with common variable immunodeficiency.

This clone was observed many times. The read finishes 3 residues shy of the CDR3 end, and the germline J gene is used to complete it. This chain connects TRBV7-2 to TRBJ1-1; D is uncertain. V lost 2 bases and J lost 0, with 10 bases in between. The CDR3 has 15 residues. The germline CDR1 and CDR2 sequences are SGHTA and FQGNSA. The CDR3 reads CASSLSAGLNTEAFF. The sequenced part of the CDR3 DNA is TGTGCCAGCAGCTTATCGGCAGGATTGAACACTGAA.

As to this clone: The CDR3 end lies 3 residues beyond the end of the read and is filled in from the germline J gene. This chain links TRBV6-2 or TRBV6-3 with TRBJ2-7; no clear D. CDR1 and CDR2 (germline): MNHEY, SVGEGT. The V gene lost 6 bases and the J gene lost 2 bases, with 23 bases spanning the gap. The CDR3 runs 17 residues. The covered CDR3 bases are TGTGCCAGCAGCCGCCTTGTCTTGGCGGCCGAAACCTACGAG. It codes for CASSRLVLAAETYE. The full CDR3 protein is CASSRLVLAAETYEQYF.

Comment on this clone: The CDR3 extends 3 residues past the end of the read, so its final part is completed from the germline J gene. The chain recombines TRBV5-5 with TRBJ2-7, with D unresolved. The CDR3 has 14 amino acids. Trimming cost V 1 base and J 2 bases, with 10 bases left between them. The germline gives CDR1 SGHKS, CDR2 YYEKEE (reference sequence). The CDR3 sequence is CASSLIQATYEQYF. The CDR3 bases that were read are TGTGCCAGCAGCTTGATCCAGGCCACCTACGAG.

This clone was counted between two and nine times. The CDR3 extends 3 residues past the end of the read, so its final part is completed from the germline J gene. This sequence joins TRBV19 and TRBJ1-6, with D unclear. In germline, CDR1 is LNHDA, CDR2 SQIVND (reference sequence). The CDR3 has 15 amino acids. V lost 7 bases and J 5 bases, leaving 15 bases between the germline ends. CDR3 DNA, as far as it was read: TGTGCCAGTACCTCAATCCGGGGAAATAATTCACCC. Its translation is CASTSIRGNNSP. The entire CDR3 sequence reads CASTSIRGNNSPLHF. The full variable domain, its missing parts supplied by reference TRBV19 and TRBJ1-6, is DGGITQSPKYLFRKEGQNVTLSCEQNLNHDAMYWYRQDPGQGLRLIYYSQIVNDFQKGDIAEGYSVSREKKESFPLTVTSAQKNPTAFYLCASTSIRGNNSPLHFGNGTRLTVT.

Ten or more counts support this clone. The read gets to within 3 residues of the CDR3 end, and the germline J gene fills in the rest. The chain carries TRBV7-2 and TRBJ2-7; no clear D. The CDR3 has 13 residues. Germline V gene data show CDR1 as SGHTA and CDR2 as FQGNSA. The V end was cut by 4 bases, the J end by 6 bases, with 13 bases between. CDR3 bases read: TGTGCCAGCAGCTCCGGGTCCTTCTCCGAG. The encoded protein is CASSSGSFSE. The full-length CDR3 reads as CASSSGSFSEQYF.

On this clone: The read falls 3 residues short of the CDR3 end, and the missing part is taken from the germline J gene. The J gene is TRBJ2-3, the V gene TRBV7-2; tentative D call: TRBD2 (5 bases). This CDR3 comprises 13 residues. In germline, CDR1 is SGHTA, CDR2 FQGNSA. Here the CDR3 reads CASSAGLLPTQYF. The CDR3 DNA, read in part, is TGTGCCAGCAGCGCGGGTCTTCTTCCCACG. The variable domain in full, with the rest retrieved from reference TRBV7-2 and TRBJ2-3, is GAGVSQSPSNKVTEKGKDVELRCDPISGHTALYWYRQSLGQGLEFLIYFQGNSAPDKSGLPSDRFSAERTGGSVSTLTIQRTQQEDSAVYLCASSAGLLPTQYFGPGTRLTVL.

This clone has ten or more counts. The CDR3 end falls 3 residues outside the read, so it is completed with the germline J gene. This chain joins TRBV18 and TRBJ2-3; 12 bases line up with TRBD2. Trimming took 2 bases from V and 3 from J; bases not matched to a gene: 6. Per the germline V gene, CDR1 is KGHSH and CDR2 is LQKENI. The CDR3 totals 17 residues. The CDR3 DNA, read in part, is TGTGCCAGCTCACCAATCACTAGCGGGGGGCGGACAGATACG. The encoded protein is CASSPITSGGRTDT. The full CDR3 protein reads CASSPITSGGRTDTQYF. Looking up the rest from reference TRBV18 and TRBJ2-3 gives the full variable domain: NAGVMQNPRHLVRRRGQEARLRCSPMKGHSHVYWYRQLPEEGLKFMVYLQKENIIDESGMPKERFSAEFPKEGPSILRIQQVVRGDSAAYFCASSPITSGGRTDTQYFGPGTRLTVL.

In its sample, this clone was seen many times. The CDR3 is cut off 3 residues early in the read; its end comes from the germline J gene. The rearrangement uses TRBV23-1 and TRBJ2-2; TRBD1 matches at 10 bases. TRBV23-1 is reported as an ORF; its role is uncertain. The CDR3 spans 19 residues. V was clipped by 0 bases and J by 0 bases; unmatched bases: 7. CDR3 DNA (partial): TGCGCCAGCAGTCAATCCTGGAAGGGACAGGGGTCGAACACCGGGGAG. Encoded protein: CASSQSWKGQGSNTGE. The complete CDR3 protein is CASSQSWKGQGSNTGELFF.

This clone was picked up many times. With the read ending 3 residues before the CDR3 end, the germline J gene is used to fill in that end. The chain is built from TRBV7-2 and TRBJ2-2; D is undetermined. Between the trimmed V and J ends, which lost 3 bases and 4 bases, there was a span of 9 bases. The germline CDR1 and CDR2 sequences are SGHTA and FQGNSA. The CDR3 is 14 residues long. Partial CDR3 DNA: TGTGCCAGCAGCTTCAGCGTGATCACCGGGGAG. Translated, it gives CASSFSVITGE. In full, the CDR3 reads CASSFSVITGELFF.

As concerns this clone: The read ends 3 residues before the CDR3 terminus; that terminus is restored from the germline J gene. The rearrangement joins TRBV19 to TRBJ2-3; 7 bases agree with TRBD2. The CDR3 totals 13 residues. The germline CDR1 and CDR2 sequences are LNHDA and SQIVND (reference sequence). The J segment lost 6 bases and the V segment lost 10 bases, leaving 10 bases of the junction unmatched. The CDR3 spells CATSGTNQDTQYF. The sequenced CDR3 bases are TGTGCCACCTCCGGGACTAACCAGGATACG. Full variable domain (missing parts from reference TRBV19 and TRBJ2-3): DGGITQSPKYLFRKEGQNVTLSCEQNLNHDAMYWYRQDPGQGLRLIYYSQIVNDFQKGDIAEGYSVSREKKESFPLTVTSAQKNPTAFYLCATSGTNQDTQYFGPGTRLTVL.